These T cell receptor beta chains were read from a single sample in a study of identical twins. One entry per CDR3 protein results from TCRdb running MiXCR on the 5' RACE reads. The sample has around 480,000 distinct CDR3 sequences, roughly an eighth seen once; the top ten hold approximately 0.9%. The same sample was also studied in work on yellow fever vaccine responses in identical twins.

The sequencing input was CD4+ T cells sorted from blood. The receptors stem from a woman between 18 and 29 years old in good health. Both conserved end residues are part of each CDR3. The D gene is left open where the match is weak. Expanded clones are given a class, and other clones once, few, many or no size at all.

>TRBV28|TRBD2|TRBJ2-2|few
TGTGCCAGCAGACCGTATGGGATAGCGGGAGGACTCGCCGGGGAGCTGTTTTTT
CASRPYGIAGGLAGELFF
>TRBV10-3|TRBD2|TRBJ2-7|.
TGTGCCATCAGTGAGTCGACTAGCTTATCCTACGAGCAGTACTTC
CAISESTSLSYEQYF
>TRBV5-1|.|TRBJ2-4|.
TGCGCCAGCAGCGGTACAGGGAGTTGGGACATTCAGTACTTC
CASSGTGSWDIQYF
>TRBV9|TRBD2|TRBJ2-2|.
TGTGCCAGCAGCGTAGACGCCTCGGGACTAGCGGGGCACGGGGAGCTGTTTTTT
CASSVDASGLAGHGELFF
>TRBV11-2|.|TRBJ2-2|few
TGTGCCAGCAGCCGTAACAGGGAGGCCGGGGAGCTGTTTTTT
CASSRNREAGELFF
>TRBV28|.|TRBJ2-7|few
TGTGCCAGTAGTCAGCCCTACCACAGGGAGGTCGGCCTACGCGAGCAGTACTTC
CASSQPYHREVGLREQYF
>TRBV25-1|.|TRBJ2-5|.
TGTGCCAGCAGTGAATATACGTACCAAGAGACCCAGTACTTC
CASSEYTYQETQYF
>TRBV6-1|TRBD1|TRBJ1-5|many
TGTGCCAGCAGTCGGACAGGGGGCTTTCAGCCCCAGCATTTT
CASSRTGGFQPQHF
>TRBV4-1|.|TRBJ2-7|.
TGCGCCAGCAGTCACACAGCCGCCTTAGCCTACGAGCAGTACTTC
CASSHTAALAYEQYF
>TRBV7-9|.|TRBJ1-1|few
TGTGCCAGCAGCTTAGAGGAACTTGGGCCTTTCTTT
CASSLEELGPFF
>TRBV5-1|TRBD2|TRBJ2-7|.
TGCGCCAGCAGGGAGATAGCGGGGGAAACCTACGAGCAGTACTTC
CASREIAGETYEQYF
>TRBV7-9|.|TRBJ2-1|.
TGTGCCAGCAGCCGTGGGCAGCCGCCCAATGAGCAGTTCTTC
CASSRGQPPNEQFF
>TRBV7-2|.|TRBJ2-1|.
TGTGCCAGCAGCTTAGAGTTTCAGGGTGAGCAGTTCTTC
CASSLEFQGEQFF
>TRBV5-1|.|TRBJ2-1|many
TGCGCCAGCACCCACAAAGGGGATGAGCAGTTCTTC
CASTHKGDEQFF
>TRBV20-1|.|TRBJ1-5|.
TGCAGTGCTCTCAGACCGATTAGCAATCAGCCCCAGCATTTT
CSALRPISNQPQHF
>TRBV7-9|.|TRBJ2-1|.
TGTGCCAGCAGCTTATGGTCAGGACCCTTCAATGAGCAGTTCTTC
CASSLWSGPFNEQFF
>TRBV9|.|TRBJ1-4|.
TGTGCCAGCAGCAGGATAGGGAGGGCTCAGGATGAAAAACTGTTTTTT
CASSRIGRAQDEKLFF
>TRBV28|.|TRBJ2-1|.
TGTGCCAGCAGGAGGTCCAGGGTCTTTAGTTTAGACAATGAGCAGTTCTTC
CASRRSRVFSLDNEQFF
>TRBV7-2|TRBD1|TRBJ2-2|few
TGTGCCAGCAGCTTCGACAGGGGGTTCGGGGAGCTGTTTTTT
CASSFDRGFGELFF
>TRBV10-3|TRBD2|TRBJ2-1|many
TGTGCCATCAGTGGTCTAGCGGGGGGACGAGACTCCTACAATGAGCAGTTCTTC
CAISGLAGGRDSYNEQFF
>TRBV7-9|.|TRBJ2-3|many
TGTGCCAGCAGCTCCCAGTTCACAGATACGCAGTATTTT
CASSSQFTDTQYF
>TRBV18|TRBD2|TRBJ2-3|few
TGTGCCACCCGAAGCAGGGGGACGCGGGAGGGCCAGAGCACAGATACGCAGTATTTT
CATRSRGTREGQSTDTQYF
>TRBV12-3/TRBV12-4|.|TRBJ2-3|many
TGTGCCAGCAGTTTATCCCATACGCAGTATTTT
CASSLSHTQYF
>TRBV5-6|.|TRBJ2-7|.
TGTGCCAGCAGCCCTTGGGAAGGGGAAGAGCAGTACTTC
CASSPWEGEEQYF
>TRBV12-3/TRBV12-4|.|TRBJ1-2|.
TGTGCCAGCAGCCCCGCCGGCCCCCAAACGGGCTACACCTTC
CASSPAGPQTGYTF
>TRBV20-1|TRBD2|TRBJ2-7|many
TGCAGTGCTAGGGGGGAGGGGCGGGTGGCGAACGAGCAGTACTTC
CSARGEGRVANEQYF
>TRBV5-5|.|TRBJ2-7|.
TGTGCCAGCAGCTTGGTGGGAAATCTAGGGACCTACGAGCAGTACTTC
CASSLVGNLGTYEQYF
>TRBV15|.|TRBJ2-5|few
TGTGCCACCAGCCGCGACAGAACCCAAGAGACCCAGTACTTC
CATSRDRTQETQYF
>TRBV30|.|TRBJ2-5|.
TGTGCCAGGAGTTATTCGGGCGGGACCCAAGAGACCCAGTACTTC
CARSYSGGTQETQYF
>TRBV28|.|TRBJ1-1|.
TGTGCCAGCAGTCGTCGGGGGGACACTGAAGCTTTCTTT
CASSRRGDTEAFF
>TRBV6-5|TRBD2|TRBJ2-2|.
TGTGCCAGCAGTTGGAACGCCGGGACTAGCGGCCCCGGGGAGCTGTTTTTT
CASSWNAGTSGPGELFF
>TRBV29-1|TRBD2|TRBJ2-3|.
TGCAGCGTCCCCCGAGGGACTAGCGGGAGTCTTCGACGGGCGTATACGCAGTATTTT
CSVPRGTSGSLRRAYTQYF
>TRBV5-6|.|TRBJ2-1|few
TGTGCCAGCACACCACCCCTAAGGGGAAGCTCCTACAATGAGCAGTTCTTC
CASTPPLRGSSYNEQFF
>TRBV10-3|TRBD1|TRBJ2-1|.
TGTGCCATCAGTGAGTTAGGGACAGGGGTCAATGAGCAGTTCTTC
CAISELGTGVNEQFF
>TRBV2|.|TRBJ2-6|once
TGTGCCAGCAGGGATTCTAAACAGGGTTTATACTCTGGGGCCAACGTCCTGACTTTC
CASRDSKQGLYSGANVLTF
>TRBV30|TRBD1|TRBJ2-7|few
TGTGCCTGGAAGCGAGACAGGGGGCATTACGAGCAGTACTTC
CAWKRDRGHYEQYF
>TRBV28|.|TRBJ2-1|.
TGTGCCAGCAGCCCGGCCGGCAGCCTCAGCTCCTACAATGAGCAGTTCTTC
CASSPAGSLSSYNEQFF
>TRBV6-1|TRBD1|TRBJ1-5|few
TGTGCCAGCCAGCAACACAGGGGAGGCAATCAGCCCCAGCATTTT
CASQQHRGGNQPQHF
>TRBV19|.|TRBJ2-7|once
TGTGCCACCTCGGAGGGACAGAACCTCTACGAGCAGTACTTC
CATSEGQNLYEQYF
>TRBV5-1|TRBD2|TRBJ2-1|.
TGCGCCAGCAGCTTGACTAGCGGGAGTCCTTACAATGAGCAGTTCTTC
CASSLTSGSPYNEQFF
>TRBV12-3/TRBV12-4|TRBD2|TRBJ2-7|few
TGTGCCAGCAGTTCCTCCTTTAGCGGGAGGCCCTACGAGCAGTACTTC
CASSSSFSGRPYEQYF
>TRBV7-9|.|TRBJ1-3|many
TGTGCCAGCACCGCGACAGGAAACACCATATATTTT
CASTATGNTIYF
>TRBV5-1|TRBD2|TRBJ2-3|.
TGCGCCAGCAGCTTGGTTGGGTCGGGACTAGCCCTAGCAGATACGCAGTATTTT
CASSLVGSGLALADTQYF
>TRBV30|.|TRBJ2-7|.
TGTGCCTGGAGTGTACCATTTTATAGTCCTCAGTCACCCCTCTACGAGCAGTACTTC
CAWSVPFYSPQSPLYEQYF
>TRBV20-1|TRBD2|TRBJ2-5|.
TGCAGTGCTAGAGTCGGGACTAGCGGGAGGCTCGAGACCCAGTACTTC
CSARVGTSGRLETQYF
>TRBV6-2/TRBV6-3|TRBD2|TRBJ2-7|.
TGTGCCAGCCAACTAGCGAGCCTACGTTACGAGCAGTACTTC
CASQLASLRYEQYF
>TRBV12-3/TRBV12-4|.|TRBJ2-7|many
TGTGCCAGCAGGGACGCCGGGCCCTCCTACGAGCAGTACTTC
CASRDAGPSYEQYF
>TRBV29-1|.|TRBJ2-7|.
TGCAGCGTAACAGGGAACTCCTACGAGCAGTACTTC
CSVTGNSYEQYF
>TRBV28|TRBD1|TRBJ2-1|few
TGTGCCAGCACCGTTCCCGGGACAGGGAACAATGAGCAGTTCTTC
CASTVPGTGNNEQFF